This T cell receptor (beta chain) emerged from a study of T cells in Graves' hyperthyroidism and ophthalmopathy. Whole-study results and caveats: Before onset, by a median of around six months, the model predicted ophthalmopathy. Most thyroid-expanded clonotypes above 0.001 were also found in blood.

Amplified TCR beta CDR3 regions derived from RNA transcripts. Initially, a first-round RT-PCR of the TCR CDR3 employed the HTBI primer set. TCRdb passed the multiplex PCR reads through MiXCR, listing each CDR3 protein once. The table shows approximately 330,000 distinct CDR3 sequences, with approximately 18% occurring only once. The CDR3 covers 14 residues. Deletions cut 5 bases from V and 3 bases from J, with 13 bases between. Those patients with uncontrolled infection, other autoimmune disease, pregnancy or lactation were excluded. PBMCs stemmed from 10 ml fresh peripheral blood. This clonotype has ten or more counts. The antigen is undetermined.

This receptor was obtained from a woman between 45 and 60 years old with Graves' hyperthyroidism. The chain uses TRBV12-3 or TRBV12-4 and TRBJ2-5, with TRBD1 as a possible D gene (6 bases). The sample was blood. This CDR3 is CASSLRDTEETQYF. The CDR3 region has the DNA TGTGCCAGCAGTCTACGGGACACCGAAGAGACCCAGTACTTC.